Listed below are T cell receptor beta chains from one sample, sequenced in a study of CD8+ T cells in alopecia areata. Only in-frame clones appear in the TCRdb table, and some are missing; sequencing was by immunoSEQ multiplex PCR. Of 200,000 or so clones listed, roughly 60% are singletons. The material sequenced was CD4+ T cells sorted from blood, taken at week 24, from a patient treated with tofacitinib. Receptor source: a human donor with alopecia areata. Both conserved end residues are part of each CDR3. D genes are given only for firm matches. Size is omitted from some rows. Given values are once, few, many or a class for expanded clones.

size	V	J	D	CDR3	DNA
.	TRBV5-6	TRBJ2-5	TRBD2	CASSLNVVAGVTQYF	TGTGCCAGCAGCTTGAACGTTGTCGCGGGGGTAACCCAGTACTTC
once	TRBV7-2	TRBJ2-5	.	CASSSTPDVDQYF	TGTGCCAGCAGCTCGACTCCAGATGTGGACCAGTACTTC
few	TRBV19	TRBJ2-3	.	CASSILGEDTQYF	TGTGCCAGTAGTATTTTGGGGGAAGATACGCAGTATTTT
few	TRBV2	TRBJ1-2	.	CASSELDNYGYTF	TGTGCCAGCAGTGAACTGGATAACTATGGCTACACCTTC
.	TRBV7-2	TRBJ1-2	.	CASSLDGSGGYGYTF	TGTGCCAGCAGCTTAGATGGCAGTGGTGGCTATGGCTACACCTTC
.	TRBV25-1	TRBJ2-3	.	CASSEYLVSDTQYF	TGTGCCAGCAGTGAATACCTGGTGTCAGATACGCAGTATTTT
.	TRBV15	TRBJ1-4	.	CATSRGGNSDLEKLFF	TGTGCCACCAGCCGTGGGGGAAACAGCGACCTGGAAAAACTGTTTTTT
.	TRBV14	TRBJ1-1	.	CASSQTGAGGFF	TGTGCCAGCAGCCAAACAGGAGCCGGTGGTTTCTTT
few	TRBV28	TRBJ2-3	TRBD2	CASSLRASGSTDTQYF	TGTGCCAGCAGTTTAAGGGCTAGCGGGAGCACAGATACGCAGTATTTT
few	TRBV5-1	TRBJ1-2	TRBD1	CASSLEGQVYGYTF	TGCGCCAGCAGCTTGGAAGGACAGGTCTATGGCTACACCTTC
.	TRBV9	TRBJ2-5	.	CASSEALSGSSGQGTQYF	TGTGCCAGCAGCGAGGCCCTTTCGGGATCCAGCGGACAAGGGACCCAGTACTTC
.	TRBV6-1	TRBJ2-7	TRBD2	CASSEKPTSGYEQYF	TGTGCCAGCAGTGAAAAACCTACTAGCGGCTACGAGCAGTACTTC
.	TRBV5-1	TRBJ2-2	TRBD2	CASSRFSAGGNTGELFF	TGCGCCAGCAGCCGGTTCAGTGCGGGAGGGAACACCGGGGAGCTGTTTTTT
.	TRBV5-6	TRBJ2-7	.	CASSVLGGTYEQYF	TGTGCCAGCAGCGTCCTAGGGGGAACCTACGAGCAGTACTTC
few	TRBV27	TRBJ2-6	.	CASREGRFSGANVLTF	TGTGCCAGCAGAGAAGGACGGTTCTCTGGGGCCAACGTCCTGACTTTC
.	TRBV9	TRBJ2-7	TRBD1	CASSVGQVTYEQYF	TGTGCCAGCAGCGTGGGACAGGTTACCTACGAGCAGTACTTC
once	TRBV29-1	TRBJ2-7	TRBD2	CSVELAGDYEQYF	TGCAGCGTTGAACTAGCGGGGGACTACGAGCAGTACTTC
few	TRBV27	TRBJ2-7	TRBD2	CASSGHDGRGSNEQYF	TGTGCCAGCAGTGGCCACGACGGGAGGGGGTCTAACGAGCAGTACTTC
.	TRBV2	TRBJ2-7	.	CASSGTYEQYF	TGTGCCAGCAGTGGAACCTACGAGCAGTACTTC
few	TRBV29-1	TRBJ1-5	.	CSVEDSGPTTPGSNQPQHF	TGCAGCGTTGAAGATTCGGGACCCACTACCCCTGGGAGCAATCAGCCCCAGCATTTT
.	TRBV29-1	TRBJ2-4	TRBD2	CSVDGLAGEEAKNIQYF	TGCAGCGTTGACGGACTAGCGGGGGAAGAAGCCAAAAACATTCAGTACTTC
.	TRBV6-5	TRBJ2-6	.	CASRGTGANVLTF	TGTGCCAGCAGGGGCACTGGGGCCAACGTCCTGACTTTC
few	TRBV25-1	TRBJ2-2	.	CASSENRVTGELFF	TGTGCCAGCAGTGAAAACAGGGTGACCGGGGAGCTGTTTTTT
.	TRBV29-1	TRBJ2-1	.	CSVTGLHEQFF	TGCAGCGTTACCGGGCTACATGAGCAGTTCTTC
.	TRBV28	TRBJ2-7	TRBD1	CASSSGQGGEQYF	TGTGCCAGCAGTTCCGGACAGGGGGGCGAGCAGTACTTC